This T cell receptor (beta chain) originates from a study of CD8+CD57+ T cells in acquired aplastic anemia. Regarding this clonotype: Its antigen is not identified.

Study-level points and caveats: The same twenty-nine CD8+ CDR3 sequences occurred in patients and in controls.

TCR beta VDJ and CDR3 were profiled, and genomic DNA was the template. TCRdb reprocessed the reads with MiXCR, giving one entry per CDR3 protein. The sample contains about 420,000 distinct CDR3 sequences, 65% to 80% of which appear only once. The V gene's germline CDR1 is DFQATT and CDR2 SNEGSKA (reference sequence). V lost 0 bases and J 5 bases, leaving 16 bases between the germline ends. The CDR3 is 15 amino acids. The chain uses TRBV20-1 and TRBJ2-5; possibly TRBD1 for D (5 bases). This TCR was sampled from a human donor in good health, serving as a control. Sample: sorted CD4+, CD8+, or CD8+CD57+ T cells (not recorded which) from PBMCs. The CDR3: CSARDQRAGSETQYF. As DNA, the CDR3 is TGCAGTGCTAGAGATCAAAGGGCAGGGTCGGAGACCCAGTACTTC.